This T cell receptor (beta chain) was captured in a study of T cells in Graves' hyperthyroidism and ophthalmopathy. Study background: Peripheral blood samples were taken at initial diagnosis, prior to any treatment.

Study-level points and caveats: Most clonotypes expanded in the thyroid (above 0.001) were also present in blood.

In this sample, this clonotype turned up many times. Its antigen is as yet unknown. Hyperthyroidism patients were newly diagnosed, had disease duration under 2 months, and were aged 18 to 65 years. The study excluded patients with uncontrolled infection, other autoimmune disease, pregnancy or lactation. The CDR3 has 14 residues. The V gene lost 6 bases and the J gene lost 4 bases, with 14 bases spanning the gap. Germline CDR1 is MNHEY and CDR2 is SMNVEV (reference sequence). Using RNA transcripts as the source, TCR beta CDR3 regions were amplified. RT-PCR in the first round (using the HTBI primer set) targeted the TCR CDR3. TCRdb analysed the multiplex PCR reads with MiXCR anew, one entry per CDR3 protein. Of about 690,000 distinct CDR3 sequences in the sample, roughly a sixth were seen once.

V is TRBV27 and J is TRBJ2-3, with a possible D match to TRBD2 (6 bases). The specimen sequenced was blood. The receptor was derived from a man aged 50-60 years with Graves' hyperthyroidism. The CDR3 is CASSSMGGADTQYF. The CDR3 nucleotides read TGTGCCAGCAGCTCCATGGGAGGCGCAGATACGCAGTATTTT.